This TCR beta chain was documented in a study of CD8 T cells in ankylosing spondylitis. The CDR3 is made up of 13 amino acids. Germline V CDR1 and CDR2: SQVTM, ANQGSEA. V gave up 2 bases and J gave up 4 bases; unmatched junction bases: 3. This clonotype has a count of ten or more. Its target is not known. Overall study results and limits: A motif of fewer than ten highly homologous TCR beta variants was seen as apparently characteristic of ankylosing spondylitis blood. Disease-associated clonotypes exhibited CD8+ identity and were relatively infrequent in peripheral blood.

One entry per CDR3 protein, called by TCRdb with MiXCR from the 5' RACE reads. This sample carries 700,000 to 850,000 distinct CDR3 sequences, approximately 10% of them seen once, and the ten largest clones take under 0.6%. Sequenced input: blood, either unsorted or a sorted T cell fraction (not recorded which). The clonotype comes from a male donor with ankylosing spondylitis. V and J are TRBV29-1 and TRBJ2-5, with 8 bases matching TRBD2. CDR3 DNA sequence: TGCAGCGTTGAATATCTAGCGGGAGAGACCCAGTACTTC. This codes for CSVEYLAGETQYF.